The entry below gives a single TCR beta chain sequence along with its context. The antigen remains unidentified. TCR beta CDR3 region amplification was performed from RNA transcripts. Initially, a first-round RT-PCR of the TCR CDR3 employed the HTBI primer set. From the multiplex PCR reads, TCRdb called clonotypes with MiXCR, one entry per CDR3 protein. This sample carries fewer than 250,000 distinct CDR3 sequences, around 15% of them seen once, and the ten largest clones take less than 35%. The germline CDR1 and CDR2 sequences are MNHNS and SASEGT. V lost 3 bases and J lost 8, with 19 bases in between. The CDR3 contains 16 residues. These data come from a study of T cells in Graves' hyperthyroidism and ophthalmopathy. Study context: Upon initial diagnosis and before any treatment, peripheral blood was collected. Broader study findings: Blood samples included most of the expanded thyroid clonotypes exceeding 0.001.

Patients were excluded for uncontrolled infection, other autoimmune disease, pregnancy or lactation. The material sequenced was blood. This sequence joins TRBV6-1 and TRBJ1-4, with D perhaps TRBD1 (6 bases). The source is a woman younger than 30 with Graves' ophthalmopathy. The CDR3 nucleotides read TGTGCCAGCAGTGACAGGGGATACGGTGTGGGAGAAAAACTGTTTTTT. Protein: CASSDRGYGVGEKLFF.